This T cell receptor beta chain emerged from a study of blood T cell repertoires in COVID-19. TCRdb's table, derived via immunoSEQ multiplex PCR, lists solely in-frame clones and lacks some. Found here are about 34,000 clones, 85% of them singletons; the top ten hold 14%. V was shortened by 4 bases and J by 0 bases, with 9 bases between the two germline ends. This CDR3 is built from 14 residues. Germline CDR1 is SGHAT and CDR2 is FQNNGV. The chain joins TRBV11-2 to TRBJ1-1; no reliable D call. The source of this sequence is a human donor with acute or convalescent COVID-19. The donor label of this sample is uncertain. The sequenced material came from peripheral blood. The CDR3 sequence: CASSSPRVNTEAFF. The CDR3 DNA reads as TGTGCCAGCAGCTCCCCCCGGGTGAACACTGAAGCTTTCTTT.